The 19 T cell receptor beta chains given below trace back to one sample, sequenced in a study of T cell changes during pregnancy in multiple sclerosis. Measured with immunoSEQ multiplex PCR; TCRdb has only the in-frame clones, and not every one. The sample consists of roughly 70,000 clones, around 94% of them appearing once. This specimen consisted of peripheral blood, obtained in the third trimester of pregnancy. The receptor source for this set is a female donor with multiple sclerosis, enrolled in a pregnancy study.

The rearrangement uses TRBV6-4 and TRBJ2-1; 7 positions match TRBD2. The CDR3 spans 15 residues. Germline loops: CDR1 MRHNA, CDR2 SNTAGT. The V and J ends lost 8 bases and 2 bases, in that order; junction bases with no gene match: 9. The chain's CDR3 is CASSRLAETYNEQFF. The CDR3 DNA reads TGTGCCAGCTCTAGACTAGCAGAGACCTACAATGAGCAGTTCTTC.

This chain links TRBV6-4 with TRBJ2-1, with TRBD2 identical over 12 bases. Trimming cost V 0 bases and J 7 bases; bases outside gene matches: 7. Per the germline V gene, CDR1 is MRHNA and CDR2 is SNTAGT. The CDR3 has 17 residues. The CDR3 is CASSDSPGLAGLNEQFF. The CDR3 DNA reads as TGTGCCAGCAGTGACTCACCAGGACTAGCGGGACTAAATGAGCAGTTCTTC.

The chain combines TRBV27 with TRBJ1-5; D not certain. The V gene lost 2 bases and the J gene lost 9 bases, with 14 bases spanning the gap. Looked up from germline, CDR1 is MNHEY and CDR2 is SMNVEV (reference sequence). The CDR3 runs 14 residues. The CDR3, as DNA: TGTGCCAGCAGTTTAGATGGCGGCGGCTCGCCCCAGCATTTT. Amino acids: CASSLDGGGSPQHF.

CDR3 bases: TGTGCCAGCAGCCAAGATGGGACAGACAATCAGCCCCAGCATTTT. Its translation is CASSQDGTDNQPQHF. This rearrangement joins TRBV14 to TRBJ1-5; TRBD1 agrees at 7 bases. V lost 0 bases and J lost 3; bases outside the gene matches: 2. Germline lookup yields CDR1 SGHDN and CDR2 FVKESK. The CDR3 contains 15 residues.

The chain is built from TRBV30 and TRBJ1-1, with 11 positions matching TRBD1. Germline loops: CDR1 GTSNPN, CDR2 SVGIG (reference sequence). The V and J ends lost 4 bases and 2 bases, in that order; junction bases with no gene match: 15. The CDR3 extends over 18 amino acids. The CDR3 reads CAWIPRWTGGGGNTEAFF. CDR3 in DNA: TGTGCCTGGATCCCCCGATGGACAGGGGGCGGAGGAAACACTGAAGCTTTCTTT.

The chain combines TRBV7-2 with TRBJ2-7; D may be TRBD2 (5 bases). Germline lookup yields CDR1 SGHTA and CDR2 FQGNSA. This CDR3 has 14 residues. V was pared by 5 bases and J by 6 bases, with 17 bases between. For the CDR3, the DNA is TGTGCCAGCAGCGAACGGGGAACCAGCCGCGAGCAGTACTTC. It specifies CASSERGTSREQYF. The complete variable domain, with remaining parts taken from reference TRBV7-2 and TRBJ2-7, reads GAGVSQSPSNKVTEKGKDVELRCDPISGHTALYWYRQSLGQGLEFLIYFQGNSAPDKSGLPSDRFSAERTGGSVSTLTIQRTQQEDSAVYLCASSERGTSREQYFGPGTRLTVT.

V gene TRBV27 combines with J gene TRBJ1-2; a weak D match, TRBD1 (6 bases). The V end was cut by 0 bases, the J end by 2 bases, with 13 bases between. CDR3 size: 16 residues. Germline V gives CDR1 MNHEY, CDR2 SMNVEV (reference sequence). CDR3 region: CASSLSGAGWNYGYTF. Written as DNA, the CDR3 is TGTGCCAGCAGTTTATCGGGGGCTGGTTGGAACTATGGCTACACCTTC.

The CDR3 DNA reads TGCGCCAGCAGCTTGGGAGGCGGGAGCGGGGAGACCCAGTACTTC. It specifies CASSLGGGSGETQYF. The chain links TRBV5-1 to TRBJ2-5; 7 bases agree with TRBD2. The CDR3 totals 15 residues. The V gene end was trimmed by 0 bases and the J gene end by 5 bases; junction bases not matched to a gene: 7. Germline CDR1 is SGHRS and CDR2 is YFSETQ.

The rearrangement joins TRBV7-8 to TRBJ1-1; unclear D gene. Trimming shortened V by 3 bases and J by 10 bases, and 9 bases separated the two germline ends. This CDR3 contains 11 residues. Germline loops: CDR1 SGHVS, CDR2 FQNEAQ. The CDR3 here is CASSFAGGAFF. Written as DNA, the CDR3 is TGTGCCAGCAGCTTTGCAGGTGGAGCTTTCTTT.

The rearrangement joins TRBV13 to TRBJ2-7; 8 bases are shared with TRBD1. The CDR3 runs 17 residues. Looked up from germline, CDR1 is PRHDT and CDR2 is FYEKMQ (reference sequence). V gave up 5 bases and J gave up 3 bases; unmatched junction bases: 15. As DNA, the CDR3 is TGTGCCAGCAGCGCCACCCTCCCCGCAGGGGGCGGCTACGAGCAGTACTTC. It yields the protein CASSATLPAGGGYEQYF. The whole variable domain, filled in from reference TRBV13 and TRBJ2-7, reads AAGVIQSPRHLIKEKRETATLKCYPIPRHDTVYWYQQGPGQDPQFLISFYEKMQSDKGSIPDRFSAQQFSDYHSELNMSSLELGDSALYFCASSATLPAGGGYEQYFGPGTRLTVT.

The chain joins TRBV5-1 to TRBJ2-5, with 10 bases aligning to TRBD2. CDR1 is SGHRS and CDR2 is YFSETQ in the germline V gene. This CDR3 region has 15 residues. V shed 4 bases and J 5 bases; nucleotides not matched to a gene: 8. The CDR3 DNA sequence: TGCGCCAGCAGCGCAGGAGCGGGAGGGCCGGAGACCCAGTACTTC. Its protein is CASSAGAGGPETQYF.

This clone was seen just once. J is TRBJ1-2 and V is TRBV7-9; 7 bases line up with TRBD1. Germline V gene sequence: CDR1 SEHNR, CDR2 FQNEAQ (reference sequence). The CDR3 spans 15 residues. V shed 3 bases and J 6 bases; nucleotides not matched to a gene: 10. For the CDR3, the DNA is TGTGCCAGCAGCTTTGGAAAGGGGGCAGGAAATGGCTACACCTTC. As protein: CASSFGKGAGNGYTF.

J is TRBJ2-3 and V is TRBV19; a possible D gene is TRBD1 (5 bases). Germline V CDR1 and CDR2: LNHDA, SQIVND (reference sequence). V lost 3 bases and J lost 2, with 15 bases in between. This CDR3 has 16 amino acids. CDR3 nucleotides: TGTGCCAGTAGTATGCAACGACAGCTACACACAGATACGCAGTATTTT. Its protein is CASSMQRQLHTDTQYF.

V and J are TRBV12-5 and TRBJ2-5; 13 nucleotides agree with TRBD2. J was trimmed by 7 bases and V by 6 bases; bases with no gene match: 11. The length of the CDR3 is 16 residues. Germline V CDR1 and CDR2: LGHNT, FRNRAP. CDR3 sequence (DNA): TGTGCTAGTGGCTCCCCGGGACTAGCGGGGAGGGGGACCCAGTACTTC. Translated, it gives CASGSPGLAGRGTQYF.

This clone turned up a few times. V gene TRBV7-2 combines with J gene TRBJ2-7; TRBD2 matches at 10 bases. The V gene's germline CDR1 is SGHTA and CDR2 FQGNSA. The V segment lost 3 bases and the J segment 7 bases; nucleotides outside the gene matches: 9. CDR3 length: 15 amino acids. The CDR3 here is CASSLTSGRAKEQYF. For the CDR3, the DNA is TGTGCCAGCAGCTTGACAAGCGGGAGGGCCAAAGAGCAGTACTTC.

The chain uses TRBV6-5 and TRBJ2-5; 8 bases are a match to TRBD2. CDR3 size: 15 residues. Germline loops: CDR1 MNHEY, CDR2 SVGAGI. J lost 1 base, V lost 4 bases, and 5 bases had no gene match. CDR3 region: CASSSLLAAQETQYF. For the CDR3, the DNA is TGTGCCAGCAGTTCCTTACTAGCGGCCCAAGAGACCCAGTACTTC.

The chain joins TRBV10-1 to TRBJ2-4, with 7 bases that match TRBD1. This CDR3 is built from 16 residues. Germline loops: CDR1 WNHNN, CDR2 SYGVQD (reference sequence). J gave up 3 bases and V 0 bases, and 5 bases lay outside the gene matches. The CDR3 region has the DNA TGCGCCAGCAGTGAGTCGCAGGGGGAAGGCAAAAACATTCAGTACTTC. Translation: CASSESQGEGKNIQYF.

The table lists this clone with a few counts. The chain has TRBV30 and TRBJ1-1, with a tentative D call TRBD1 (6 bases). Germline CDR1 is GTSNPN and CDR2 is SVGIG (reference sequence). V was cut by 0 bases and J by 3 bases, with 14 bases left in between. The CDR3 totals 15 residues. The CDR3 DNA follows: TGTGCCTGGAGTGTACGTCAGGGGCCCCACACTGAAGCTTTCTTT. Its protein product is CAWSVRQGPHTEAFF.

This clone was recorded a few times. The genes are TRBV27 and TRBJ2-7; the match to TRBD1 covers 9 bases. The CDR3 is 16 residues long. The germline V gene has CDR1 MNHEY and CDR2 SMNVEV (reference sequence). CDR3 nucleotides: TGTGCTACCAGGGTCAGCAGCGGGACAGGGTTCTACGAGCAGTACTTC. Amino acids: CATRVSSGTGFYEQYF.